One sample yielded the 21 T cell receptor beta chains listed below, sequenced in a study of radiation and T cells in renal cell carcinoma. Documented time point: blood 2 weeks post-SBRT. Treatment in this sample: 15 Gy SBRT to primary tumor, nephrectomy 4 weeks later. TCRdb's table, derived via immunoSEQ multiplex PCR, lists solely in-frame clones and lacks some. Here the sample spans around 75,000 clones, over 80% being singletons. The source was blood, collected from a patient whose treatment included radiotherapy and nephrectomy. The origin of the receptors is a man in his 60s with renal cell carcinoma.

The chain joins TRBV6-1 to TRBJ2-7; TRBD2 matches 13 bases. CDR3 size: 17 residues. J lost 2 bases, V lost 4 bases, and 8 bases had no gene match. Germline values: CDR1 MNHNS, CDR2 SASEGT. The CDR3 is CASSGRLAGGPPYEQYF. CDR3 in DNA: TGTGCCAGCAGTGGAAGACTAGCGGGAGGACCCCCCTACGAGCAGTACTTC.

The chain employs TRBV28 and TRBJ2-1; TRBD2 matches at 10 bases. CDR3 length equals 16 residues. The V gene's germline CDR1 is MDHEN and CDR2 SYDVKM. V was clipped by 6 bases and J by 6 bases; unmatched bases: 11. The CDR3 sequence: CASRPALSGRTNEQFF. As DNA, the CDR3 is TGTGCCAGCAGGCCCGCCCTTAGCGGGAGGACCAATGAGCAGTTCTTC.

This rearrangement joins TRBV2 to TRBJ2-7, with 9 bases fitting TRBD1. This CDR3 has 16 residues. Per the germline V gene, CDR1 is SNHLY and CDR2 is FYNNEI. The V and J ends lost 7 bases and 5 bases, in that order; junction bases with no gene match: 15. This CDR3 is CASKYRARTGENEQYF. CDR3 coding DNA: TGTGCCAGCAAATACAGGGCGAGGACAGGGGAGAACGAGCAGTACTTC. The full variable domain, completed using reference TRBV2 and TRBJ2-7, is EPEVTQTPSHQVTQMGQEVILRCVPISNHLYFYWYRQILGQKVEFLVSFYNNEISEKSEIFDDQFSVERPDGSNFTLKIRSTKLEDSAMYFCASKYRARTGENEQYFGPGTRLTVT.

This clone was counted a single time. The V call is TRBV19, the J call TRBJ2-2; D is ambiguous. Germline assignment: CDR1 LNHDA and CDR2 SQIVND (reference sequence). The CDR3 length is 15 residues. The V gene lost 6 bases and the J gene lost 0 bases, with 11 bases spanning the gap. CDR3 region: CASRMAVSNTGELFF. CDR3 DNA: TGTGCCAGTAGGATGGCTGTATCGAACACCGGGGAGCTGTTTTTT. Using reference TRBV19 and TRBJ2-2 for the parts outside the CDR3, the full variable domain is DGGITQSPKYLFRKEGQNVTLSCEQNLNHDAMYWYRQDPGQGLRLIYYSQIVNDFQKGDIAEGYSVSREKKESFPLTVTSAQKNPTAFYLCASRMAVSNTGELFFGEGSRLTVL.

The genes are TRBV30 and TRBJ1-4, with a tentative D call TRBD1 (6 bases). CDR1 and CDR2 (germline): GTSNPN, SVGIG (reference sequence). This CDR3 spans 13 amino acids. Trimming left V 3 bases short and J 5 bases short, with 10 bases between. The CDR3 sequence is CAWSGGGNEKLFF. CDR3 in DNA: TGTGCCTGGAGCGGAGGGGGGAATGAAAAACTGTTTTTT.

The gene calls are TRBV6-5 and TRBJ2-1; D remains ambiguous. Germline CDR1 MNHEY, CDR2 SVGAGI. Between the trimmed V and J ends, which lost 0 bases and 7 bases, there was a span of 7 bases. The CDR3 sequence is 13 residues long. CDR3 nucleotides: TGTGCCAGCAGTTACTCCCCATCTAATGAGCAGTTCTTC. This translates into CASSYSPSNEQFF.

The chain has TRBV6-1 and TRBJ2-5, with 7 bases matching TRBD2. The length of the CDR3 is 15 residues. The V and J ends lost 2 bases and 2 bases, in that order; junction bases with no gene match: 5. Germline loops: CDR1 MNHNS, CDR2 SASEGT. This CDR3 is CASSELAEMQETQYF. DNA for the CDR3: TGTGCCAGCAGTGAACTAGCGGAGATGCAAGAGACCCAGTACTTC.

J is TRBJ2-3 and V is TRBV6-4; TRBD1 matches at 11 bases. The CDR3 extends over 16 amino acids. V gave up 6 bases and J gave up 11 bases; unmatched junction bases: 16. Germline CDR1 and CDR2: MRHNA and SNTAGT. This CDR3 reads CASRRTGGLSEGMQYF. CDR3 DNA sequence: TGTGCCAGCAGACGGACAGGGGGCCTCAGCGAGGGTATGCAGTATTTT.

The chain links TRBV4-1 to TRBJ1-5; D unclear. V was cut by 0 bases and J by 2 bases, with 8 bases left in between. Germline V gene data show CDR1 as MGHRA and CDR2 as YSYEKL. The length of the CDR3 is 15 residues. The CDR3 sequence is CASSQDMARNQPQHF. CDR3 DNA: TGCGCCAGCAGCCAAGATATGGCGCGCAATCAGCCCCAGCATTTT.

This chain uses TRBV30 with TRBJ1-6; D is unclear. CDR3 length: 13 residues. Germline loops: CDR1 GTSNPN, CDR2 SVGIG (reference sequence). V was pared by 1 base and J by 10 bases, with 11 bases between. Here the CDR3 reads CAWSGAWESPLHF. CDR3 bases: TGTGCCTGGAGTGGGGCGTGGGAATCACCCCTCCACTTT.

This clone has just a few counts. This rearrangement joins TRBV29-1 to TRBJ1-1; D remains unclear. This CDR3 spans 11 amino acids. Looked up from germline, CDR1 is SQVTM and CDR2 is ANQGSEA. With 5 bases removed from V and 8 bases from J, the gap between germline ends came to 12 bases. The CDR3 nucleotides read TGCAGCGTTCGGGCTGCGGCCGAAGCTTTCTTT. Amino acids: CSVRAAAEAFF. The full variable domain, completed using reference TRBV29-1 and TRBJ1-1, is SAVISQKPSRDICQRGTSLTIQCQVDSQVTMMFWYRQQPGQSLTLIATANQGSEATYESGFVIDKFPISRPNLTFSTLTVSNMSPEDSSIYLCSVRAAAEAFFGQGTRLTVV.

The chain recombines TRBV6-6 with TRBJ1-3; D is possibly TRBD1 (6 bases). V was trimmed by 4 bases and J by 1 base, leaving 8 bases between them. Germline V gene data show CDR1 as MNHNY and CDR2 as SVGAGI (reference sequence). The CDR3 spans 14 residues. CDR3 protein: CASSWTVSGNTIYF. DNA for the CDR3: TGTGCCAGCAGTTGGACAGTATCTGGAAACACCATATATTTT.

The rearrangement links TRBV6-6 to TRBJ1-1, with D possibly matching TRBD1 (6 bases). The CDR3 sequence is 14 residues long. Germline lookup yields CDR1 MNHNY and CDR2 SVGAGI (reference sequence). The V and J ends lost 8 bases and 3 bases respectively, with 16 bases between them. CDR3 residues: CASQPNRAYTEAFF. DNA of the CDR3: TGTGCCAGCCAGCCCAACAGGGCCTACACTGAAGCTTTCTTT.

V and J are TRBV5-1 and TRBJ2-1; 16 bases are a match to TRBD2. The germline V gene has CDR1 SGHRS and CDR2 YFSETQ. The CDR3 runs to 18 residues. The trim removed 1 base at V and 8 bases at J, leaving 9 bases unmatched. The CDR3 sequence: CASSLRRSGLAGGYEQFF. The CDR3 nucleotides are TGCGCCAGCAGCTTGCGGCGCTCGGGACTAGCGGGAGGGTATGAGCAGTTCTTC.

This rearrangement joins TRBV18 to TRBJ2-5; D is undetermined. V was shortened by 3 bases and J by 4 bases, with 9 bases between the two germline ends. The CDR3 runs to 13 residues. Germline V gene lookup returns CDR1 KGHSH and CDR2 LQKENI. The CDR3 loop reads CASSPSTGETQYF. CDR3 bases: TGTGCCAGCTCACCGTCCACGGGAGAGACCCAGTACTTC.

This clone counts as medium-sized. The genes are TRBV11-1 and TRBJ1-4; D possibly corresponds to TRBD1 (5 bases). The CDR3 has 15 amino acids. V lost 6 bases and J lost 6, with 17 bases in between. Germline CDR1 reads SGHAT; CDR2 reads FQDESV (reference sequence). The CDR3 region has the DNA TGTGCCAGCAGTCAGGAGGGGACGAAACATGAAAAACTGTTTTTT. Protein sequence: CASSQEGTKHEKLFF. The whole variable domain, filled in from reference TRBV11-1 and TRBJ1-4, reads EAEVAQSPRYKITEKSQAVAFWCDPISGHATLYWYRQILGQGPELLVQFQDESVVDDSQLPKDRFSAERLKGVDSTLKIQPAELGDSAMYLCASSQEGTKHEKLFFGSGTQLSVL.

This clone was seen a few times. DNA for the CDR3: TGTGCCAGCGCCAGGGCGGGGACCAATCAGCCCCAGCATTTT. As protein: CASARAGTNQPQHF. This chain links TRBV7-9 with TRBJ1-5; D is perhaps TRBD1 (5 bases). This CDR3 region has 14 residues. Per the germline V gene, CDR1 is SEHNR and CDR2 is FQNEAQ (reference sequence). V was trimmed by 8 bases and J by 3 bases, leaving 14 bases between them. Full variable domain (remainder filled in from reference TRBV7-9 and TRBJ1-5): DTGVSQNPRHKITKRGQNVTFRCDPISEHNRLYWYRQTLGQGPEFLTYFQNEAQLEKSRLLSDRFSAERPKGSFSTLEIQRTEQGDSAMYLCASARAGTNQPQHFGDGTRLSIL.

V and J are TRBV27 and TRBJ2-5, with D unresolved. This CDR3 region has 13 residues. Germline V gives CDR1 MNHEY, CDR2 SMNVEV (reference sequence). The V end lost 0 bases, the J end lost 4 bases, and 6 bases lay between the germline ends. The CDR3 coding sequence is TGTGCCAGCAGTTTATCCCGGGTAGAGACCCAGTACTTC. It codes for CASSLSRVETQYF.

The chain is built from TRBV28 and TRBJ2-7; possible D gene TRBD1, 5 bases. Trimming removed 7 bases at V and 5 bases at J, with 12 bases between. This CDR3 has 12 amino acids. CDR1 is MDHEN and CDR2 is SYDVKM in the germline V gene. CDR3 residues: CASTSWGHEQYF. Here the CDR3 DNA reads TGTGCCAGCACCTCCTGGGGCCACGAGCAGTACTTC.

The chain couples TRBV5-1 to TRBJ1-1, with TRBD1 matching over 9 bases. Trimming at V came to 3 bases and at J to 6 bases, leaving 6 bases not matched to a gene. The CDR3 runs 14 residues. Germline V gives CDR1 SGHRS, CDR2 YFSETQ. The CDR3 region has the DNA TGCGCCAGCAGCTCCGGGACAGGGATCGCTGAAGCTTTCTTT. Translated: CASSSGTGIAEAFF.

The V and J genes are TRBV7-9 and TRBJ2-5; D not resolved. Trimming cost V 1 base and J 5 bases, with 20 bases left between them. Germline V gene lookup returns CDR1 SEHNR and CDR2 FQNEAQ (reference sequence). The CDR3 length is 17 residues. The CDR3, as DNA: TGTGCCAGCAGCTTAGGACTGGGAAATGCCGGAAAGGAGACCCAGTACTTC. Amino acid sequence: CASSLGLGNAGKETQYF.